The clone carrying this T cell receptor (beta chain) was counted a single time. Its matching antigen is unknown. Here immunoSEQ multiplex PCR was the method, and the copy in TCRdb shows in-frame clones only, minus some. The sample has 4,500 to 7,000 clones, less than 75% seen once. This sample is drawn from a study of CD8 T cell repertoires and HIV-1 epitope variants. About the research overall: Separate wells received one of Twenty-five Gag or Nef variant peptides. Enriched T cells were co-cultured with equal numbers of autologous T cell-negative antigen-presenting cells. 1M T cells were kept uncultured as a baseline.

CDR1 and CDR2 from the germline V gene are SGHNT and YYREEE (reference sequence). Trimming removed 3 bases from V and 3 bases from J; junction bases left unmatched: 6. This CDR3 is 14 amino acids long. The study's findings and limits: Beta chains alone show antigen proliferation, not cytokine profile or function.

The TCR originated in a male donor with HIV. The V call is TRBV5-4, the J call TRBJ2-7; the match to TRBD1 covers 7 bases. Sequences were obtained from cultured CD8+ T cells derived from PBMCs. DNA for the CDR3: TGTGCCAGCAGCTCCGGGACAGCAAACTACGAGCAGTACTTC. Translating gives CASSSGTANYEQYF.